This T cell receptor (beta chain) emerged from a study of cytomegalovirus exposure and HLA in healthy donors. Study-wide background: In an early release, HLA-typed donors contributed about 80 million unique TCR sequences.

General study results and limits: Excluded: some indistinguishable V segments such as TRBV6-2 and TRBV6-3. Immune exposure was documented only through CMV serostatus. Later on, an analysis found that several of the most significant clusters appeared to be linked to common viral pathogens, which included parvovirus B19.

PCR employed 60 Vbeta and 13 Jbeta primers. Method: immunoSEQ multiplex PCR; TCRdb's copy keeps in-frame clones and lacks some. The data show fewer than 150,000 clones, with about 75% seen just once and approximately 4% held by the top ten. Germline CDR1 MDHEN, CDR2 SYDVKM. This CDR3 has 13 residues. With 7 bases clipped from V and 6 bases from J, the junction kept 8 bases outside the gene matches. This clone was detected only a few times. Its specificity is not known. The sample was PBMCs. This clonotype was sampled from a man younger than 30 in good health and CMV-seronegative. The gene calls are TRBV28 and TRBJ1-2; TRBD1 matches at 7 bases. The CDR3 bases are TGTGCCAGCATCCCAGAACAGGGGAATGGCTACACCTTC. It encodes CASIPEQGNGYTF.